This entry lists 21 T cell receptor beta chains sequenced from one sample in a study of PD-1 blockade in classical Hodgkin lymphoma. Every single patient, without exception, relapsed after autologous stem cell transplantation, and brentuximab vedotin exposure varied. Some clones are missing from TCRdb's copy, which holds only in-frame ones; the method was immunoSEQ multiplex PCR. Counted here are some 100,000 clones, roughly 90% occurring once; the ten biggest clones make up 2.5% to 3%. Sample: peripheral blood mononuclear cells (PBMCs), taken at baseline. All receptors come from a human donor with classical Hodgkin lymphoma.

The rearrangement links TRBV29-1 to TRBJ2-2, with 7 nucleotides matching TRBD1. The CDR3 totals 12 residues. Germline V gene data show CDR1 as SQVTM and CDR2 as ANQGSEA. J gave up 7 bases and V 2 bases, and 1 base lay outside the gene matches. This CDR3 is CSVEQGVGELFF. Here the CDR3 DNA reads TGCAGCGTTGAACAGGGGGTCGGGGAGCTGTTTTTT.

The chain couples TRBV5-1 to TRBJ2-7, with 12 nucleotides matching TRBD2. The CDR3 has 16 amino acids. CDR1 and CDR2 (germline): SGHRS, YFSETQ. The V and J ends lost 4 bases and 2 bases, in that order; junction bases with no gene match: 7. CDR3 DNA: TGCGCCAGCAGCCCCACGACTAGCGGGAGTACCTACGAGCAGTACTTC. This translates into CASSPTTSGSTYEQYF.

The chain is built from TRBV6-5 and TRBJ1-3; unclear D gene. CDR3 length: 15 amino acids. Germline-derived CDR1 and CDR2 are MNHEY and SVGAGI. The V end lost 8 bases, the J end lost 0 bases, and 14 bases lay between the germline ends. CDR3 sequence: CASSQTASSGNTIYF. CDR3 coding DNA: TGTGCCAGCTCCCAGACGGCAAGCTCTGGAAACACCATATATTTT.

This clone was seen more than once but under ten times. The chain is built from TRBV30 and TRBJ1-1; D gene ambiguous. The CDR3 runs 13 residues. Deletions cut 1 base from V and 4 bases from J, with 10 bases between. Per germline, CDR1 GTSNPN and CDR2 SVGIG (reference sequence). The CDR3 coding sequence is TGTGCCTGGAGTGATGGACCGCGCACTGAAGCTTTCTTT. Protein: CAWSDGPRTEAFF.

This rearrangement joins TRBV27 to TRBJ2-7, with D perhaps matching TRBD1 (5 bases). The V end was cut by 8 bases, the J end by 3 bases, with 11 bases between. This CDR3 has 12 amino acids. Germline V CDR1 and CDR2: MNHEY, SMNVEV (reference sequence). This CDR3 reads CASRGALYEQYF. As DNA, the CDR3 is TGTGCCAGCCGTGGGGCTCTCTACGAGCAGTACTTC.

V is TRBV5-4 and J is TRBJ2-1; D gene uncertain. The CDR3 contains 13 residues. Germline assignment: CDR1 SGHNT and CDR2 YYREEE (reference sequence). Trimming cost V 0 bases and J 8 bases, with 9 bases left between them. In nucleotides, the CDR3 is TGTGCCAGCAGCTTGGCCCCAGCCGATGAGCAGTTCTTC. Encoded protein: CASSLAPADEQFF.

The V and J genes are TRBV18 and TRBJ2-1, with a weak D call TRBD2 (5 bases). Trimming removed 0 bases from V and 8 bases from J, with 11 bases in between. From germline, CDR1 is KGHSH and CDR2 LQKENI. The CDR3 is 14 residues long. CDR3 amino acids: CASSPPYSVDEQFF. In nucleotides, the CDR3 is TGTGCCAGCTCACCACCATATAGCGTTGATGAGCAGTTCTTC. Full variable domain (missing parts from reference TRBV18 and TRBJ2-1): NAGVMQNPRHLVRRRGQEARLRCSPMKGHSHVYWYRQLPEEGLKFMVYLQKENIIDESGMPKERFSAEFPKEGPSILRIQQVVRGDSAAYFCASSPPYSVDEQFFGPGTRLTVL.

This clone was detected only once. The CDR3 sequence: CASSLTSLQETQYF. In DNA form, the CDR3 reads TGTGCCAGCAGCTTAACTAGCCTCCAAGAGACCCAGTACTTC. The V gene is TRBV7-9, the J gene TRBJ2-5; TRBD2 might be the D (6 bases). The CDR3 spans 14 residues. V lost 2 bases and J lost 1, with 8 bases in between. The V gene's germline CDR1 is SEHNR and CDR2 FQNEAQ (reference sequence).

This chain joins TRBV5-4 and TRBJ2-3; 10 bases map to TRBD2. The CDR3 is made up of 14 amino acids. Losses at the gene ends were 2 bases for V and 4 bases for J; bases not matched to a gene: 1. The germline CDR1 and CDR2 sequences are SGHNT and YYREEE (reference sequence). The CDR3, as DNA: TGTGCCAGCAGCTTTAGCGGGAGGTCAGATACGCAGTATTTT. It specifies CASSFSGRSDTQYF.

This clone was detected only once. V is TRBV10-3 and J is TRBJ2-1, with 9 bases identical to TRBD2. The V gene end was trimmed by 0 bases and the J gene end by 4 bases; junction bases not matched to a gene: 1. The CDR3 has 15 amino acids. In germline, CDR1 is ENHRY, CDR2 SYGVKD. The CDR3 region is CAISESTSGYNEQFF. Written as DNA, the CDR3 is TGTGCCATCAGTGAGTCGACTAGCGGTTACAATGAGCAGTTCTTC.

This clone has only a few counts. CDR3 sequence reads: CASSSDFGTSSTDTQYF. The DNA of the CDR3 is TGTGCCAGCTCGTCTGACTTTGGGACTAGTAGTACAGATACGCAGTATTTT. The rearrangement joins TRBV18 to TRBJ2-3, with TRBD2 identical over 8 bases. Germline V lookup: CDR1 KGHSH, CDR2 LQKENI. The CDR3 contains 17 residues. The V segment lost 6 bases and the J segment 3 bases; nucleotides outside the gene matches: 14.

The chain links TRBV7-8 to TRBJ2-3; 8 nucleotides align to TRBD2. V shed 5 bases, J shed 0 bases, and the junction held 10 bases outside the gene matches. The V gene's germline CDR1 is SGHVS and CDR2 FQNEAQ. CDR3 length: 17 residues. The CDR3 DNA is TGTGCCAGCAGCCTCTTTAGCGGGGCGCCTAGCACAGATACGCAGTATTTT. Translating gives CASSLFSGAPSTDTQYF.

J is TRBJ2-7 and V is TRBV4-1; the D is unclear. In germline, CDR1 is MGHRA, CDR2 YSYEKL. This CDR3 comprises 16 residues. V lost 4 bases and J 0 bases, leaving 16 bases between the germline ends. Here the CDR3 DNA reads TGCGCCAGCAGCCCACAACAGCAGACCGGCTCCTACGAGCAGTACTTC. This gives the protein CASSPQQQTGSYEQYF.

The chain couples TRBV5-4 to TRBJ2-7, with D possibly matching TRBD2 (5 bases). This CDR3 comprises 14 residues. The ends were cut back, 0 bases at V and 1 base at J, with 8 bases in the middle. Germline V gene data show CDR1 as SGHNT and CDR2 as YYREEE (reference sequence). The CDR3 is CASSLGGRSYEQYF. The CDR3 nucleotides are TGTGCCAGCAGCTTGGGAGGGCGATCCTACGAGCAGTACTTC.

The J gene is TRBJ1-5, the V gene TRBV6-1; 9 nucleotides align to TRBD1. V shed 1 base, J shed 6 bases, and the junction held 4 bases outside the gene matches. Germline V gene lookup returns CDR1 MNHNS and CDR2 SASEGT. The CDR3 extends over 15 amino acids. The chain's CDR3 is CASSEGTGVRQPQHF. CDR3 bases: TGTGCCAGCAGTGAAGGGACAGGGGTCCGTCAGCCCCAGCATTTT.

The genes are TRBV5-1 and TRBJ2-3; 9 bases agree with TRBD1. The CDR3 extends over 16 amino acids. Losses at the gene ends were 0 bases for V and 3 bases for J; bases not matched to a gene: 5. Germline V gene data show CDR1 as SGHRS and CDR2 as YFSETQ. The CDR3 nucleotides are TGCGCCAGCAGCTTGGAAGGGACAGGGCGTACAGATACGCAGTATTTT. Translation gives CASSLEGTGRTDTQYF.

This chain links TRBV6-4 with TRBJ1-5; the D is unclear. The CDR3 extends over 16 amino acids. Germline assignment: CDR1 MRHNA and CDR2 SNTAGT. V gave up 11 bases and J gave up 1 base, with 21 bases separating them. The CDR3 loop reads CARRRFRENSNQPQHF. The CDR3 nucleotides read TGTGCCCGACGTAGATTTAGGGAAAACAGCAATCAGCCCCAGCATTTT.

This chain connects TRBV5-4 to TRBJ2-7; 11 bases match TRBD2. The junction had 6 bases not matched to a gene; V was cut back by 1 base and J by 0 bases. The CDR3 contains 17 residues. Germline lookup yields CDR1 SGHNT and CDR2 YYREEE (reference sequence). The CDR3 coding sequence is TGTGCCAGCAGCTTGATGCTAGCGGGAGGCCTCTCCTACGAGCAGTACTTC. It is translated as CASSLMLAGGLSYEQYF.

This clone was counted between two and nine times. The chain couples TRBV5-1 to TRBJ2-3; no reliable D call. Germline CDR1 and CDR2: SGHRS and YFSETQ. The CDR3 length is 15 residues. The V gene lost 1 base and the J gene lost 2 bases, with 11 bases spanning the gap. In nucleotides, the CDR3 is TGCGCCAGCAGCTTGCTGGGTTACGACACAGATACGCAGTATTTT. Encoded protein: CASSLLGYDTDTQYF. Full variable domain (rest looked up from reference TRBV5-1 and TRBJ2-3): KAGVTQTPRYLIKTRGQQVTLSCSPISGHRSVSWYQQTPGQGLQFLFEYFSETQRNKGNFPGRFSGRQFSNSRSEMNVSTLELGDSALYLCASSLLGYDTDTQYFGPGTRLTVL.

The genes are TRBV5-5 and TRBJ1-1; no firm D call. Per germline, CDR1 SGHKS and CDR2 YYEKEE (reference sequence). The CDR3 is 15 residues long. Trimming left V 1 base short and J 0 bases short, with 10 bases between. The CDR3 DNA reads TGTGCCAGCAGCTTGCTATCTGTAATGAACACTGAAGCTTTCTTT. It encodes CASSLLSVMNTEAFF. The full variable domain, in which reference TRBV5-5 and TRBJ1-1 provide the parts outside the CDR3, is DAGVTQSPTHLIKTRGQQVTLRCSPISGHKSVSWYQQVLGQGPQFIFQYYEKEERGRGNFPDRFSARQFPNYSSELNVNALLLGDSALYLCASSLLSVMNTEAFFGQGTRLTVV.

About this clone itself: The junction and the germline gene differ at one end; a read error may be behind it. This chain links TRBV28 with TRBJ2-3; 11 positions match TRBD2. This CDR3 has 15 residues. CDR1 is MDHEN, CDR2 SYDVKM, per germline. CDR3 in DNA: TGTGCCAGCAGTTTCCGACTAGCGGGGACAGATTCGCAGTATTTT. Translation gives CASSFRLAGTDSQYF.